The source of this T cell receptor (beta chain) is a study of cytomegalovirus exposure and HLA in healthy donors. The CDR3 covers 15 residues. Germline V gene data show CDR1 as SGHRS and CDR2 as YFSETQ. With V trimmed by 3 bases and J by 8 bases, 9 bases remained unmatched. PCR was performed using 60 Vbeta and 13 Jbeta primers. Sequenced by immunoSEQ multiplex PCR; TCRdb stores in-frame clones only, minus some. The table lists fewer than 95,000 clones, approximately 60% of them singletons. The chain combines TRBV5-1 with TRBJ1-2; TRBD1 matches 11 bases. Input material: PBMCs. The clonotype was recovered from a woman aged 50 to 60 in good health and CMV-seropositive. CDR3 in amino acids: CASSSTGQGVGGYTF. The CDR3 nucleotides read TGCGCCAGCAGCTCCACGGGACAGGGGGTAGGCGGCTACACCTTC.